This TCR beta chain was obtained from a study of control samples from healthy donors and cancer patients (dated by TCRdb to 2019 to 2021). Reading from cysteine to phenylalanine, the CDR3 counts 13 amino acids. CDR3 DNA is the only sequence kept; it has 39 bases, read in frame from the first base. CDR1 and CDR2 are drawn from the germline V gene: SGHNT, YENEEA. The V end loses 1 base and the J end loses 4 bases, and a stretch of 5 bases separates them. Libraries were built with the immunoSEQ multiplex PCR assay. Imported from immuneACCESS, the table was reduced by TCRdb to in-frame sequences with V and J called. These copies leave out some clones; in studies compared against another copy, an unresolved V gene accounts for under half, and the cause of the remainder is not known. The sample yields 97,000 or so clones; about 92% were counted once. Together, the top ten hold under 3% of the sample. As concerns this clone: There is no known antigen for this receptor. Base qualities are not recorded, but no much larger clone differs from it by a single base.

The sample taken for sequencing was blood. In this chain, TRBV11-3 is recombined with TRBJ1-5; no D gene can be assigned with confidence. The receptor was derived from a woman between 18 and 30 years old in good health. The DNA reads TGTGCCAGCAGCTTAGGTGTTAATCAGCCCCAGCATTTT. This translates into CASSLGVNQPQHF.